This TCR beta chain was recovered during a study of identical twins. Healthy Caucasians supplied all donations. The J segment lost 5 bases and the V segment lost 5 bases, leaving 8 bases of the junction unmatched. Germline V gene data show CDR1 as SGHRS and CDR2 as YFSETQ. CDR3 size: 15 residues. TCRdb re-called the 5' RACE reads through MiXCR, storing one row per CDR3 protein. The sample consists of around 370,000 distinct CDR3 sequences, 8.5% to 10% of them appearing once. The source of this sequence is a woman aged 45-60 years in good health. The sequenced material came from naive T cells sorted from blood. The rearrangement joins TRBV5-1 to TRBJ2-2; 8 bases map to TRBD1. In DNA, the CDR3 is TGCGCCAGCAGGACCCTGACAGGGGCAACCGGGGAGCTGTTTTTT. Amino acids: CASRTLTGATGELFF.